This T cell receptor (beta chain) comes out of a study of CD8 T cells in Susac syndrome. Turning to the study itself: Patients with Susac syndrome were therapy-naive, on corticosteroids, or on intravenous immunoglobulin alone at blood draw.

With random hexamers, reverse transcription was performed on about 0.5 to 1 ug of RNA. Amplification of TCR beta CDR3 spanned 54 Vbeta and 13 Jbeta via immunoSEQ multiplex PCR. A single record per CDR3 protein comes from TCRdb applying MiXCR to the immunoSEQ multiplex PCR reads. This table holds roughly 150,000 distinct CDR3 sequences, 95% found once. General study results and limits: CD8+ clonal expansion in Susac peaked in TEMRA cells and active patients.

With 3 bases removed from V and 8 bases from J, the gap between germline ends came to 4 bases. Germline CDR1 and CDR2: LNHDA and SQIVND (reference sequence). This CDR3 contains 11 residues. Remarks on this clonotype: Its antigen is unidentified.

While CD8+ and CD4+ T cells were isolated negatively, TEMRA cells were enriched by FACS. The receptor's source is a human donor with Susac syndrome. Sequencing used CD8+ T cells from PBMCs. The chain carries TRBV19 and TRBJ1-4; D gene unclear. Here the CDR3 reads CASSIWEKLFF. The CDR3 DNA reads TGTGCCAGTAGTATTTGGGAAAAACTGTTTTTT.